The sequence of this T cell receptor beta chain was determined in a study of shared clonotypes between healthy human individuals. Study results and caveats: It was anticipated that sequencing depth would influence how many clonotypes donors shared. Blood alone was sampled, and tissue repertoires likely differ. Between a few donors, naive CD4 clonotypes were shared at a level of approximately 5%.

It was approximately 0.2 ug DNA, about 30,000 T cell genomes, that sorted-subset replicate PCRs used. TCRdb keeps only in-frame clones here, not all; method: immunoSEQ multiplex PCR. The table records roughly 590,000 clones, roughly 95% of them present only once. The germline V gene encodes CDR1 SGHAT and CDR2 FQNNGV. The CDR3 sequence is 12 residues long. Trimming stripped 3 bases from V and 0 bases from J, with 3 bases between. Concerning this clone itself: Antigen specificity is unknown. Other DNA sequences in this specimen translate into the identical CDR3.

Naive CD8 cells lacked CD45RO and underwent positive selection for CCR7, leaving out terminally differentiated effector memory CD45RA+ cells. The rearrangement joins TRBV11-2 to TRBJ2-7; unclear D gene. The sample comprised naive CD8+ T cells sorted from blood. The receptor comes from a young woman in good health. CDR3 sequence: CASSLGSYEQYF. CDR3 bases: TGTGCCAGCAGCTTGGGCTCCTACGAGCAGTACTTC.